Listed below are T cell receptor beta chains from one sample, sequenced in a study of T cell changes during pregnancy in multiple sclerosis. Sequenced by immunoSEQ multiplex PCR; TCRdb stores in-frame clones only, minus some. The sample holds 38,000 or so clones, around nine tenths seen once. Sequencing used peripheral blood, obtained before pregnancy. The receptors here all came from a female donor with multiple sclerosis, enrolled in a pregnancy study. Each CDR3 is given with its conserved first and last residue. The D gene is left open where the match is weak. Not every row has a clone size; where given, it reads once, few, many or a size class.

clone_size j_call v_call cdr3_length d_call cdr3_nt cdr3_aa
. TRBJ2-7 TRBV10-1 13 . TGCGCCAGCAGTGAATCAGGGGATTACGAGCAGTACTTC CASSESGDYEQYF
. TRBJ2-2 TRBV4-3 16 . TGCGCCAGCAGCCAAGGGGTAGGGAAGGGGACCGGGGAGCTGTTTTTT CASSQGVGKGTGELFF
. TRBJ2-6 TRBV7-6 19 . TGTGCCAGCAGCTTAACCCCAGGTGGCTCCCTCTCTGGGGCCAACGTCCTGACTTTC CASSLTPGGSLSGANVLTF
. TRBJ2-1 TRBV4-1 17 TRBD2 TGCGCCAGCAGCCAAACTAGCGGGAGGGCCCCCTACAATGAGCAGTTCTTC CASSQTSGRAPYNEQFF
. TRBJ2-7 TRBV11-2 16 . TGTGCCAGCAGCTTCCGATGGGAGGGGGGAACCTACGAGCAGTACTTC CASSFRWEGGTYEQYF
. TRBJ2-7 TRBV18 15 TRBD1 TGTGCCAGCTCACCACCTGCCGGGACAGGCAACGAGCAGTACTTC CASSPPAGTGNEQYF
. TRBJ1-5 TRBV10-3 12 . TGTGCCATCAGTGAGTCGCGGAAGCCCCAGCATTTT CAISESRKPQHF
. TRBJ2-1 TRBV5-8 16 TRBD2 TGTGCCAGCAGTTTCGGGTCTAGCGGGAATGGCAATGAGCAGTTCTTC CASSFGSSGNGNEQFF
. TRBJ2-1 TRBV20-1 11 . TGCAGTGCAAGACTAGGAAATGAGCAGTTCTTC CSARLGNEQFF
. TRBJ2-5 TRBV7-9 15 . TGTGCCAGCAGCTTACTGACAGATTACAAAGAGACCCAGTACTTC CASSLLTDYKETQYF
. TRBJ2-7 TRBV5-6 14 TRBD2 TGTGCCAGCAGCTTCGGGAGCGGGAGGGCCGAGCAGTACTTC CASSFGSGRAEQYF
. TRBJ1-2 TRBV19 14 . TGTGCCAGTAGTATAGATCGGGAGGGGGATGGCTACACCTTC CASSIDREGDGYTF
. TRBJ2-3 TRBV4-2 16 TRBD1 TGTGCCAGCACCCATACCGAGGGGGCCTCCACAGATACGCAGTATTTT CASTHTEGASTDTQYF
. TRBJ2-5 TRBV5-6 15 . TGTGCCAGCAGCTTGCCAGTACCAATTCAAGAGACCCAGTACTTC CASSLPVPIQETQYF
. TRBJ2-1 TRBV9 15 TRBD1 TGTGCCAGCAGCGTAGCGGGACAGGGTGCAGGTGAGCAGTTCTTC CASSVAGQGAGEQFF
. TRBJ1-2 TRBV28 15 . TGTGCCAGCAGTTCGCCGAAAGACAGGACTCATGGCTACACCTTC CASSSPKDRTHGYTF
. TRBJ2-3 TRBV2 14 . TGTGCCAGCAGGCTGGGCGGGCCCACAGATACGCAGTATTTT CASRLGGPTDTQYF
. TRBJ2-1 TRBV7-2 14 TRBD2 TGTGCCAGCAGCTTACTAACTAGCGGCAATGAGCAGTTCTTC CASSLLTSGNEQFF
. TRBJ1-3 TRBV30 14 . TGTGCCTGGAGTGTAGGGAGCACTGGAAACACCATATATTTT CAWSVGSTGNTIYF
. TRBJ2-1 TRBV7-9 16 TRBD2 TGTGCCAGCAGCTCCCCCGTGGCTAGCGGGGCAGGTGAGCAGTTCTTC CASSSPVASGAGEQFF
. TRBJ1-4 TRBV5-5 14 TRBD1 TGTGCCAGCAGCCGCGACAGGGTAGAGGAAAAACTGTTTTTT CASSRDRVEEKLFF
. TRBJ1-4 TRBV27 15 . TGTGCCAGCAGCAAACGAACAGGGTGGGATGAAAAACTGTTTTTT CASSKRTGWDEKLFF
. TRBJ2-7 TRBV5-8 13 . TGTGCCAGCAGCTTGACAGGAGCCTACGAGCAGTACTTC CASSLTGAYEQYF
. TRBJ1-2 TRBV5-5 14 TRBD1 TGTGCCAGCAGCTTGGACAGGGGTAACTATGGCTACACCTTC CASSLDRGNYGYTF
. TRBJ1-5 TRBV7-2 16 . TGTGCCAGCAGCGAGGGGGTCTTCGGGGGCAATCAGCCCCAGCATTTT CASSEGVFGGNQPQHF
. TRBJ2-7 TRBV5-1 16 TRBD1 TGCGCCAGCAGCTTGTCCCCAACAGGGGGCAAAAGCGAGCAGTACTTC CASSLSPTGGKSEQYF
. TRBJ2-1 TRBV30 13 . TGTGCCTGGAGGGACAGCTCCTACAATGAGCAGTTCTTC CAWRDSSYNEQFF
. TRBJ2-6 TRBV25-1 16 . TGTGCCAGCAGTGAACATCGGTACTCTGGGGCCAACGTCCTGACTTTC CASSEHRYSGANVLTF
once TRBJ2-7 TRBV5-6 15 TRBD2 TGTGCCAGCAGCGGGGGACTAGCGCAATCCTACGAGCAGTACTTC CASSGGLAQSYEQYF
. TRBJ1-2 TRBV18 14 TRBD1 TGTGCCAGCTCTCAAGAACAGGGGGCTTATGGCTACACCTTC CASSQEQGAYGYTF
. TRBJ1-1 TRBV7-9 13 . TGTGCCAGCAGCTATAGACAGTTCACTGAAGCTTTCTTT CASSYRQFTEAFF
. TRBJ1-1 TRBV5-1 16 . TGCGCCAGCAGCACCCAGGGTATTCAGATCGGCACTGAAGCTTTCTTT CASSTQGIQIGTEAFF
. TRBJ2-5 TRBV6-1 14 . TGTGCCAGCGCGCAACGGACAGCCCAAGAGACCCAGTACTTC CASAQRTAQETQYF
once TRBJ2-7 TRBV4-1 15 TRBD1 TGCGCCAGCAGCCCCGGGAGGACAGGGGGATACGAGCAGTACTTC CASSPGRTGGYEQYF
. TRBJ2-3 TRBV18 13 . TGTGCCAGCTCACCAATAGAGCGGCATACGCAGTATTTT CASSPIERHTQYF
. TRBJ1-1 TRBV4-1 15 . TGCGCCAGCAGCCAAGATTATGGCAGGAACACTGAAGCTTTCTTT CASSQDYGRNTEAFF
. TRBJ2-7 TRBV27 13 TRBD1 TGTGCCAGCAGTTTATGGGACAGGGGCGAGCAGTACTTC CASSLWDRGEQYF
. TRBJ1-4 TRBV19 17 . TGTGCCAGTAGTAAAAGACACAGGACAGTTCCTAATGAAAAACTGTTTTTT CASSKRHRTVPNEKLFF
. TRBJ1-1 TRBV10-3 13 . TGTGCCATTGGTAGAGGGGGGAACACTGAAGCTTTCTTT CAIGRGGNTEAFF
. TRBJ2-1 TRBV21-1 14 . TGTGCCAGCAGCGATCCTAGCGGGATGAATGAGCAGTTCTTC CASSDPSGMNEQFF
. TRBJ2-3 TRBV5-1 13 TRBD1 TGCGCCAGCAGCCCCCAGGGGGCAGAAACGCAGTATTTT CASSPQGAETQYF
. TRBJ1-1 TRBV6-5 13 . TGTGCCAGCAGTTACCTTGAGGTCACTGAAGCTTTCTTT CASSYLEVTEAFF
few TRBJ1-5 TRBV4-1 18 TRBD1 TGCGCCAGCAGCCAAATCCCTCCGGGACAGGGATCAAATCAGCCCCAGCATTTT CASSQIPPGQGSNQPQHF
few TRBJ1-1 TRBV5-1 14 TRBD1 TGCGCCAGCAGCGGGGGACAGGGGAGCACTGAAGCTTTCTTT CASSGGQGSTEAFF
. TRBJ2-5 TRBV28 14 TRBD2 TGTGCCAGCAGTTTATCTAGCGGGAGAGGGACCCAGTACTTC CASSLSSGRGTQYF
. TRBJ1-2 TRBV19 13 . TGTGCCAGTAGTATGGGCAGGGTTGATGGCTACACCTTC CASSMGRVDGYTF
. TRBJ1-2 TRBV27 13 . TGTGCCAGCAGTTTCGGGGTTAACTATGGCTACACCTTC CASSFGVNYGYTF
. TRBJ2-5 TRBV29-1 16 TRBD1 TGCAGCGTTGACTCAACCGGACAGGGGGCGGGAGAGACCCAGTACTTC CSVDSTGQGAGETQYF
. TRBJ1-2 TRBV6-1 15 . TGTGCCAGCAGTGAAAACAGGGCTGGAAACTATGGCTACACCTTC CASSENRAGNYGYTF
. TRBJ1-3 TRBV4-1 17 . TGCGCCAGCAGCCAAGGGGCGCAGGGTACTCTCGGAAACACCATATATTTT CASSQGAQGTLGNTIYF
. TRBJ1-6 TRBV2 14 . TGTGCCAGCAAGATGGGGGCAGGTAATTCACCCCTCCACTTT CASKMGAGNSPLHF
. TRBJ2-7 TRBV7-9 14 . TGTGCCAGCAGCTTGGACGGAAGGGGAGGAGAGCAGTACTTC CASSLDGRGGEQYF
. TRBJ2-2 TRBV6-5 15 . TGTGCCAGCAGTTACGGCCCAGGAGGCACCGGGGAGCTGTTTTTT CASSYGPGGTGELFF
. TRBJ1-2 TRBV11-2 13 . TGTGCCAGCAGCCCGTCCCCTGACTATGGCTACACCTTC CASSPSPDYGYTF
. TRBJ2-3 TRBV27 13 . TGTGCCAGCGGGGGGTTTAGCACAGATACGCAGTATTTT CASGGFSTDTQYF
. TRBJ2-2 TRBV5-1 15 TRBD2 TGCGCCAGCAGCTTACTAGCGGGAGTCACCGGGGAGCTGTTTTTT CASSLLAGVTGELFF
few TRBJ1-5 TRBV19 16 TRBD1 TGTGCCAGTAGCCAACCGGGACAGGGCGGCAATCAGCCCCAGCATTTT CASSQPGQGGNQPQHF
. TRBJ2-5 TRBV9 15 . TGTGCCAGCAGCGCCAAGGACTACTCGGAAGAGACCCAGTACTTC CASSAKDYSEETQYF